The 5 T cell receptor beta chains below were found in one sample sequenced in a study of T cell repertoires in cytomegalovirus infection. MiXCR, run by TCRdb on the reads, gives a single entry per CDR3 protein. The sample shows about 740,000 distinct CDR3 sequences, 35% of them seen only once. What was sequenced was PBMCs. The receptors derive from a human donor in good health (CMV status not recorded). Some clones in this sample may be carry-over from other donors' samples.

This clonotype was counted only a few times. The CDR3 is CASRLGTAKETQYF. In nucleotides, the CDR3 is TGTGCCAGCAGGCTCGGGACAGCAAAAGAGACCCAGTACTTC. The V gene is TRBV12-3 or TRBV12-4, the J gene TRBJ2-5, with 7 bases identical to TRBD1. The V and J ends lost 6 bases and 3 bases, in that order; junction bases with no gene match: 7. The CDR3 is made up of 14 amino acids.

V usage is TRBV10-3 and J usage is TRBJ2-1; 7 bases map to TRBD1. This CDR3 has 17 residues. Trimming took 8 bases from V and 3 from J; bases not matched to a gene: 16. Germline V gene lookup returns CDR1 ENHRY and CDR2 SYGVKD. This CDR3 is CAIGVRTGQPNYNEQFF. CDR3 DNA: TGTGCCATCGGTGTACGGACAGGCCAACCGAACTACAATGAGCAGTTCTTC.

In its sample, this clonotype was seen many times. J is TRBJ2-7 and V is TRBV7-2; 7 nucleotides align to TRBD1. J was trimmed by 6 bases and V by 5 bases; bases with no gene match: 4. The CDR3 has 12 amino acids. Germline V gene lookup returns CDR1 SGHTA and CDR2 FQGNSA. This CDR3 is CASSTDRAEQYF. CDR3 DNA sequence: TGTGCCAGCAGCACCGACAGGGCCGAGCAGTACTTC.

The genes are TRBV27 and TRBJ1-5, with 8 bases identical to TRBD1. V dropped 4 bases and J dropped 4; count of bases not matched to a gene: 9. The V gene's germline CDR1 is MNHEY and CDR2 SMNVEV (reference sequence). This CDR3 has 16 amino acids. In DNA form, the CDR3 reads TGTGCCAGCAGTTCCTTGGAAGGACAGGGAAATCAGCCCCAGCATTTT. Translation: CASSSLEGQGNQPQHF.

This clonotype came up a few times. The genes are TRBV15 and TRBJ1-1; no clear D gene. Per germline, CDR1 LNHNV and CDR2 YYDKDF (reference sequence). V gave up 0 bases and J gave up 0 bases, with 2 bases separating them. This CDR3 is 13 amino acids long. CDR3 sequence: CATSRDLNTEAFF. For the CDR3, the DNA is TGTGCCACCAGCAGAGATTTGAACACTGAAGCTTTCTTT.